In its sample, the clone carrying this TCR beta chain was seen many times. J lost 3 bases, V lost 10 bases, and 6 bases had no gene match. This CDR3 region has 13 residues. Germline V gives CDR1 LNHDA, CDR2 SQIVND (reference sequence). This sample stems from a study of T cells in Graves' hyperthyroidism and ophthalmopathy. Amplified TCR beta CDR3 regions derived from RNA transcripts. TCR CDR3 regions were first amplified by RT-PCR with HTBI primers. MiXCR, applied by TCRdb to the multiplex PCR reads, yields one record per CDR3 protein. The sample records 470,000 or so distinct CDR3 sequences, under 25% being singletons.

What was sequenced was blood. J is TRBJ1-1 and V is TRBV19; 9 nucleotides match TRBD1. This receptor was taken from a man aged 18 to 30 with Graves' hyperthyroidism. In DNA, the CDR3 is TGTGCCACCGGGACAGGGAGTTACACTGAAGCTTTCTTT. Protein sequence: CATGTGSYTEAFF.